Listed here are 13 T cell receptor beta chains from one sample, sequenced in a study of untreated major depressive disorder. Using immunoSEQ multiplex PCR, the repertoire was profiled, and TCRdb retains in-frame clones only, with some absent. The repertoire consists of approximately 20,000 clones, with 85% to 90% occurring once and the leading ten covering 0.65% to 1%. Source material: CD4+ T cells from PBMCs. The receptors originated from a woman in her 30s in good health.

The CDR3 sequence is CASSPLGSGRVETQYF. The DNA for the CDR3 is TGTGCCAGCAGCCCCCTGGGTAGCGGGAGGGTGGAGACCCAGTACTTC. The rearrangement uses TRBV11-2 and TRBJ2-5; TRBD2 aligns across 11 bases. The CDR3 totals 16 residues. Germline CDR1 reads SGHAT; CDR2 reads FQNNGV. V lost 5 bases to trimming and J lost 5 bases; unmatched junction nucleotides: 10.

DNA for the CDR3: TGCGCCAGCAGGCGAACAGGGGACTCCTACAATGAGCAGTTCTTC. Amino acids: CASRRTGDSYNEQFF. This chain links TRBV5-1 with TRBJ2-1, with TRBD1 identical over 7 bases. The J segment lost 0 bases and the V segment lost 5 bases, leaving 5 bases of the junction unmatched. CDR1 and CDR2 from the germline V gene are SGHRS and YFSETQ. The length of the CDR3 is 15 residues.

V usage is TRBV5-1 and J usage is TRBJ2-3; 13 bases fit TRBD2. V dropped 3 bases and J dropped 3; count of bases not matched to a gene: 10. The CDR3 consists of 18 residues. The germline CDR1 and CDR2 sequences are SGHRS and YFSETQ. For the CDR3, the DNA is TGCGCCAGCAGCTCCGGACTAGCGGGAGTCGTAGTTACAGATACGCAGTATTTT. This encodes CASSSGLAGVVVTDTQYF. Looking up the rest from reference TRBV5-1 and TRBJ2-3 gives the full variable domain: KAGVTQTPRYLIKTRGQQVTLSCSPISGHRSVSWYQQTPGQGLQFLFEYFSETQRNKGNFPGRFSGRQFSNSRSEMNVSTLELGDSALYLCASSSGLAGVVVTDTQYFGPGTRLTVL.

The chain combines TRBV7-2 with TRBJ2-1; the D gene is possibly TRBD2 (6 bases). The CDR3 has 17 residues. V was pared by 5 bases and J by 8 bases, with 25 bases between. Germline V gene sequence: CDR1 SGHTA, CDR2 FQGNSA. CDR3 in amino acids: CASSQGLRLGFVDEQFF. In nucleotides, the CDR3 is TGTGCCAGCAGCCAGGGACTCCGACTAGGTTTTGTGGATGAGCAGTTCTTC.

J is TRBJ1-2 and V is TRBV28; D gene uncertain. V lost 6 bases, J lost 1 base, and 12 bases lay in between. The CDR3 has 14 residues. Germline CDR1 and CDR2: MDHEN and SYDVKM. CDR3 amino acids: CASSRTGVNYGYTF. DNA of the CDR3: TGTGCCAGCAGCCGGACTGGAGTTAACTATGGCTACACCTTC.

The rearrangement links TRBV6-1 to TRBJ1-5; TRBD1 agrees at 7 bases. The CDR3 loop spans 18 amino acids. Trimming removed 0 bases from V and 0 bases from J; junction bases left unmatched: 8. The germline V gene has CDR1 MNHNS and CDR2 SASEGT. CDR3: CASSEAPGRGNSNQPQHF. CDR3 nucleotides: TGTGCCAGCAGTGAAGCCCCCGGCAGGGGGAATAGCAATCAGCCCCAGCATTTT.

This chain links TRBV9 with TRBJ1-1; D unresolved. The CDR3 is made up of 16 amino acids. CDR1 SGDLS and CDR2 YYNGEE come from the germline V gene. With 4 bases removed from V and 0 bases from J, the gap between germline ends came to 16 bases. The CDR3 reads CASSLDGMWMNTEAFF. Written as DNA, the CDR3 is TGTGCCAGCAGCCTGGACGGGATGTGGATGAACACTGAAGCTTTCTTT.

This chain joins TRBV11-2 and TRBJ2-1; D unclear. Germline lookup yields CDR1 SGHAT and CDR2 FQNNGV. The CDR3 extends over 16 amino acids. Trimming removed 5 bases at V and 9 bases at J, with 23 bases between. This CDR3 is CASSPQNPSRNAEQFF. CDR3 nucleotides: TGTGCCAGCAGCCCCCAAAACCCCTCTAGGAACGCTGAGCAGTTCTTC.

This rearrangement joins TRBV6-6 to TRBJ2-4, with D uncertain. V was cut by 2 bases and J by 3 bases, with 14 bases left in between. This CDR3 has 16 residues. The germline V gene has CDR1 MNHNY and CDR2 SVGAGI (reference sequence). The CDR3 region has the DNA TGTGCCAGCAGTTACCCTCAATCTCATGTCAAAAACATTCAGTACTTC. Its translation: CASSYPQSHVKNIQYF.

This chain joins TRBV10-2 and TRBJ1-5; D is undetermined. The CDR3 runs to 14 residues. The V and J ends lost 3 bases and 3 bases respectively, with 9 bases between them. The V gene's germline CDR1 is WSHSY and CDR2 SAAADI. CDR3 loop: CASSDIGNNQPQHF. The CDR3 DNA reads as TGCGCCAGCAGTGATATAGGTAACAATCAGCCCCAGCATTTT.

The rearrangement uses TRBV4-2 and TRBJ2-1, with D perhaps matching TRBD2 (6 bases). Trimming stripped 2 bases from V and 6 bases from J, with 20 bases between. The CDR3 totals 17 residues. Per germline, CDR1 LGHNA and CDR2 YNFKEQ. This CDR3 is CASSQSLGGAAANEQFF. DNA for the CDR3: TGTGCCAGCAGCCAATCCCTGGGGGGAGCGGCGGCCAATGAGCAGTTCTTC.

The chain couples TRBV5-6 to TRBJ2-2; 16 bases fit TRBD2. This CDR3 is built from 18 residues. The J segment lost 4 bases and the V segment lost 4 bases, leaving 7 bases of the junction unmatched. Germline CDR1 and CDR2: SGHDT and YYEEEE. The DNA of the CDR3 is TGTGCCAGCAGCCCGGGACTAGCGGGAGGGCCTGGCACCGGGGAGCTGTTTTTT. It codes for CASSPGLAGGPGTGELFF.

This clone was counted a single time. The genes are TRBV5-1 and TRBJ2-7; 8 bases map to TRBD2. The V gene's germline CDR1 is SGHRS and CDR2 YFSETQ. The CDR3 runs 14 residues. V was pared by 5 bases and J by 4 bases, with 8 bases of the junction left unmatched. CDR3 sequence (DNA): TGCGCCAGCAGTACCGGGACTAGTGCGTACGAGCAGTACTTC. Its protein is CASSTGTSAYEQYF.